Each of the 26 T cell receptor beta chains below was sequenced from the same sample in a study of blood T cell repertoires in COVID-19. The data were produced by immunoSEQ multiplex PCR, yet TCRdb's version contains in-frame clones alone and is incomplete. The data hold approximately 190,000 clones, with 65% to 85% observed a single time. The sequenced sample consisted of PBMCs or T cells enriched from blood (not recorded which). Receptors originate from a woman aged 25 to 39 who had been exposed to COVID-19.

This chain connects TRBV6-5 to TRBJ1-5; 10 nucleotides line up with TRBD1. The CDR3 runs 15 residues. CDR1 MNHEY and CDR2 SVGAGI come from the germline V gene. Trimming at V came to 6 bases and at J to 7 bases, leaving 9 bases not matched to a gene. The CDR3 here is CASRPGQGLGQPQHF. The CDR3 DNA reads TGTGCCAGCAGACCGGGACAGGGGTTAGGCCAGCCCCAGCATTTT.

V and J are TRBV4-2 and TRBJ2-7; 13 nucleotides line up with TRBD2. V trimming: 2 bases; J trimming: 0 bases; junction bases outside the gene matches: 7. The CDR3 is made up of 18 amino acids. Germline CDR1 LGHNA, CDR2 YNFKEQ. This chain's CDR3 is CASSQSGLAGADSYEQYF. The CDR3 DNA reads TGTGCCAGCAGCCAATCAGGACTAGCGGGGGCCGACTCCTACGAGCAGTACTTC.

The V call is TRBV9, the J call TRBJ1-2; D might be TRBD1 (5 bases). Deletions cut 3 bases from V and 2 bases from J, with 8 bases between. The CDR3 runs 13 residues. Germline V gene sequence: CDR1 SGDLS, CDR2 YYNGEE. The CDR3 protein is CASSEGLNYGYTF. CDR3 bases: TGTGCCAGCAGCGAGGGGCTCAACTATGGCTACACCTTC.

The CDR3, as DNA: TGTGCCAGCAGCCAAGTGAGTTATGCGGGCCCGTCCTCCGGGGAGCTGTTTTTT. Amino acid sequence: CASSQVSYAGPSSGELFF. The chain is built from TRBV3-1 (or the pseudogene TRBV3-2) and TRBJ2-2; D might be TRBD2 (5 bases). The CDR3 totals 18 residues. CDR1 LGHDT and CDR2 YNNKEL come from the germline V gene (reference sequence). V lost 1 base and J 6 bases, leaving 21 bases between the germline ends.

Only a few counts were recorded for this clone. V and J are TRBV19 and TRBJ2-7; D is perhaps TRBD1 (6 bases). CDR3 length: 15 residues. CDR1 is LNHDA and CDR2 is SQIVND in the germline V gene (reference sequence). Between the trimmed V and J ends, which lost 4 bases and 5 bases, there was a span of 18 bases. The CDR3 nucleotides read TGTGCCAGTAGTACCCGCCGGCAGGGGCGCGACGAGCAGTACTTC. Its translation: CASSTRRQGRDEQYF.

The chain links TRBV19 to TRBJ2-3; 13 bases are a match to TRBD2. The CDR3 consists of 19 residues. Germline-derived CDR1 and CDR2 are LNHDA and SQIVND (reference sequence). V lost 5 bases to trimming and J lost 0 bases; unmatched junction nucleotides: 11. Here the CDR3 DNA reads TGTGCCAGTAGTTATGAAGGACTAGCGGGGGAGTCTAGCACAGATACGCAGTATTTT. This codes for CASSYEGLAGESSTDTQYF.

V and J are TRBV6-4 and TRBJ2-6, with D possibly matching TRBD1 (5 bases). There are 16 residues in the CDR3. Trimming removed 1 base at V and 2 bases at J, with 9 bases between. CDR1 MRHNA and CDR2 SNTAGT come from the germline V gene. The CDR3 sequence: CASSDFQGPGANVLTF. The CDR3 nucleotides read TGTGCCAGCAGTGACTTTCAGGGCCCTGGGGCCAACGTCCTGACTTTC.

The chain carries TRBV6-6 and TRBJ1-4; D ambiguous. The V end lost 5 bases, the J end lost 8 bases, and 15 bases lay between the germline ends. This CDR3 contains 14 residues. Germline CDR1 MNHNY, CDR2 SVGAGI (reference sequence). CDR3 protein: CASSPGYLREKLFF. The CDR3 region has the DNA TGTGCCAGCAGTCCGGGATACCTACGGGAAAAACTGTTTTTT.

The CDR3: CASSQGPTNSPLHF. As DNA, the CDR3 is TGTGCCAGCAGCCAGGGGCCTACAAATTCACCCCTCCACTTT. V and J are TRBV3-1 (or the pseudogene TRBV3-2) and TRBJ1-6, with a possible D match to TRBD1 (5 bases). The CDR3 runs to 14 residues. Germline V gives CDR1 LGHDT, CDR2 YNNKEL (reference sequence). Trimming shortened V by 3 bases and J by 7 bases, and 10 bases separated the two germline ends.

The rearrangement joins TRBV6-5 to TRBJ1-1, with a tentative D call TRBD1 (5 bases). V was trimmed by 4 bases and J by 0 bases, leaving 9 bases between them. Germline CDR1 and CDR2: MNHEY and SVGAGI. This CDR3 has 14 amino acids. The CDR3 loop reads CASSLGGMNTEAFF. In DNA form, the CDR3 reads TGTGCCAGCAGTTTGGGGGGTATGAACACTGAAGCTTTCTTT.

This clone was detected once. This rearrangement joins TRBV12-2 to TRBJ1-2; the D call TRBD1 from the table was never checked on the DNA. TRBV12-2 is labeled a pseudogene. The CDR3 consists of 13 residues. The CDR3 DNA reads TGTGCAAGTCGCTTTACACAGATCTATGGCTACACCTTC. Translated: CASRFTQIYGYTF.

The chain links TRBV2 to TRBJ2-2; tentatively, D is TRBD2 (7 bases). V was clipped by 6 bases and J by 5 bases, with 16 bases between them. The CDR3 spans 15 residues. Germline V gene data show CDR1 as SNHLY and CDR2 as FYNNEI. The CDR3 DNA is TGTGCCAGCAGGGCGGTGGGGGGGCAAACCGGGGAGCTGTTTTTT. This sequence encodes CASRAVGGQTGELFF.

This chain uses TRBV7-8 with TRBJ2-1, with D maybe TRBD2 (7 bases). Per germline, CDR1 SGHVS and CDR2 FQNEAQ. V lost 5 bases, J lost 4 bases, and 15 bases lay in between. The length of the CDR3 is 15 residues. CDR3 protein: CASSRGGRGYNEQFF. Here the CDR3 DNA reads TGTGCCAGCAGCCGAGGGGGGCGGGGGTACAATGAGCAGTTCTTC.

The chain is built from TRBV15 and TRBJ1-3, with TRBD1 as a possible D gene (6 bases). Trimming stripped 5 bases from V and 4 bases from J, with 30 bases between. This CDR3 is 20 amino acids long. Germline CDR1 LNHNV, CDR2 YYDKDF (reference sequence). CDR3 sequence: CATSAIQGTLETALGNTIYF. The CDR3 nucleotides are TGTGCCACCAGCGCTATACAGGGAACTCTGGAAACGGCTCTAGGAAACACCATATATTTT.

The chain is built from TRBV2 and TRBJ1-5, with D maybe TRBD1 (5 bases). Germline V gene lookup returns CDR1 SNHLY and CDR2 FYNNEI. The ends were cut back, 0 bases at V and 2 bases at J, with 14 bases in the middle. CDR3 length: 17 amino acids. CDR3 residues: CASSEALPGGRNQPQHF. DNA for the CDR3: TGTGCCAGCAGTGAAGCGCTTCCGGGGGGTCGCAATCAGCCCCAGCATTTT.

The chain combines TRBV29-1 with TRBJ2-2; no reliable D call. Trimming pared 3 bases from V and 4 bases from J, leaving 3 bases between. Per germline, CDR1 SQVTM and CDR2 ANQGSEA. The CDR3 spans 11 residues. The CDR3 is CSVDGTGELFF. CDR3 bases: TGCAGCGTTGACGGCACCGGGGAGCTGTTTTTT.

The rearrangement joins TRBV27 to TRBJ1-1; 8 nucleotides agree with TRBD1. J lost 7 bases, V lost 4 bases, and 11 bases had no gene match. This CDR3 has 15 amino acids. CDR1 and CDR2 from the germline V gene are MNHEY and SMNVEV (reference sequence). The CDR3 nucleotides read TGTGCCAGCAGTTCGCTCCCTGGACAGGGTAATGAAGCTTTCTTT. Residues: CASSSLPGQGNEAFF.

The genes are TRBV11-2 and TRBJ2-3; TRBD1 aligns across 12 bases. CDR3 size: 16 residues. The V gene's germline CDR1 is SGHAT and CDR2 FQNNGV. After removal of 5 bases from V and 4 bases from J, the junction contained 7 bases not matched to a gene. The CDR3 here is CASSARDRGRPDTQYF. CDR3 DNA sequence: TGTGCCAGCAGCGCCCGGGACAGGGGGCGTCCAGATACGCAGTATTTT.

The chain employs TRBV18 and TRBJ1-5; 10 positions agree with TRBD1. V was pared by 2 bases and J by 6 bases, with 4 bases of the junction left unmatched. CDR1 is KGHSH and CDR2 is LQKENI in the germline V gene. This CDR3 spans 15 amino acids. Here the CDR3 reads CASSPYGQGVQPQHF. In nucleotides, the CDR3 is TGTGCCAGCTCACCATACGGACAGGGGGTTCAGCCCCAGCATTTT.

The chain links TRBV27 to TRBJ2-2; 7 nucleotides line up with TRBD1. This CDR3 spans 15 amino acids. Looked up from germline, CDR1 is MNHEY and CDR2 is SMNVEV (reference sequence). Unmatched junction bases numbered 7, after V lost 7 bases and J lost 2 bases. As DNA, the CDR3 is TGTGCCAGCACATCCGGGACAGAAAACACCGGGGAGCTGTTTTTT. The encoded protein is CASTSGTENTGELFF.

The count of this clone is one. This chain joins TRBV27 and TRBJ2-7; 8 positions agree with TRBD2. V lost 6 bases and J lost 0; bases outside the gene matches: 4. Looked up from germline, CDR1 is MNHEY and CDR2 is SMNVEV (reference sequence). The CDR3 is 14 amino acids. The CDR3 DNA reads TGTGCCAGCAGCGTAGCGGGGAGCTCCTACGAGCAGTACTTC. Translating gives CASSVAGSSYEQYF.

This chain connects TRBV11-3 to TRBJ1-5; TRBD1 agrees at 10 bases. Germline assignment: CDR1 SGHNT and CDR2 YENEEA. The CDR3 extends over 20 amino acids. The V segment lost 5 bases and the J segment 0 bases; nucleotides outside the gene matches: 16. CDR3 region: CASSGRNTGQGWYSNQPQHF. CDR3 coding DNA: TGTGCCAGCAGCGGAAGAAATACGGGACAGGGGTGGTATAGCAATCAGCCCCAGCATTTT.

This clone was picked up one time. The rearrangement joins TRBV5-4 to TRBJ1-4; TRBD1 agrees at 10 bases. Germline V gene sequence: CDR1 SGHNT, CDR2 YYREEE (reference sequence). The CDR3 is 16 amino acids. After removal of 3 bases from V and 6 bases from J, the junction contained 8 bases not matched to a gene. The CDR3, as DNA: TGTGCCAGCAGCTCGCCGGCCGGGACAGGGGATGAAAAACTGTTTTTT. Its translation: CASSSPAGTGDEKLFF. Filled out from reference TRBV5-4 and TRBJ1-4, the complete variable domain reads ETGVTQSPTHLIKTRGQQVTLRCSSQSGHNTVSWYQQALGQGPQFIFQYYREEENGRGNFPPRFSGLQFPNYSSELNVNALELDDSALYLCASSSPAGTGDEKLFFGSGTQLSVL.

The chain joins TRBV19 to TRBJ2-2, with 8 bases identical to TRBD1. With V trimmed by 6 bases and J by 1 base, 10 bases remained unmatched. There are 17 residues in the CDR3. The V gene's germline CDR1 is LNHDA and CDR2 SQIVND (reference sequence). CDR3 bases: TGTGCCAGTAGCCCATCCCGGACAGGGCTGAACACCGGGGAGCTGTTTTTT. It yields the protein CASSPSRTGLNTGELFF. Full variable domain (outside the CDR3, taken from reference TRBV19 and TRBJ2-2): DGGITQSPKYLFRKEGQNVTLSCEQNLNHDAMYWYRQDPGQGLRLIYYSQIVNDFQKGDIAEGYSVSREKKESFPLTVTSAQKNPTAFYLCASSPSRTGLNTGELFFGEGSRLTVL.

CDR3 in amino acids: CASSRSSDANTGELFF. For the CDR3, the DNA is TGTGCCAGCAGTCGTTCTAGCGATGCGAACACCGGGGAGCTGTTTTTT. The V and J genes are TRBV3-1 (or the pseudogene TRBV3-2) and TRBJ2-2; D is perhaps TRBD2 (6 bases). Trimming took off 6 bases at V and 0 bases at J, with 14 bases between the two ends. The CDR3 spans 16 residues. Per the germline V gene, CDR1 is LGHDT and CDR2 is YNNKEL (reference sequence).

The chain links TRBV14 to TRBJ2-6, with unresolved D. Trimming stripped 1 base from V and 4 bases from J, with 14 bases between. The CDR3 is 17 amino acids. CDR1 SGHDN and CDR2 FVKESK come from the germline V gene. CDR3 nucleotides: TGTGCCAGCAGCCAAGGTGGTAGCCGGCCCGGGGCCAACGTCCTGACTTTC. Encoded protein: CASSQGGSRPGANVLTF.